The present T cell receptor (beta chain) was sequenced within a study of kidney transplant recipient with SARS-CoV-2 infection. MiXCR was run by TCRdb on the reads, yielding one entry per CDR3 protein. The table has roughly 230,000 distinct CDR3 sequences, roughly 26% seen once. As for this clonotype: The conserved phenylalanine or tryptophan is not found at the CDR3 terminus, so this likely reflects a read error.

The sample here was a blood sample, taken at baseline and between days 110 and 120 from a kidney transplant recipient. The TCR originated in a male patient aged 25 to 39 who had COVID-19 and was a kidney transplant recipient. The graft donor may have contributed some T cells.

This chain's CDR3 is CASSLERTETQYL. Here the CDR3 DNA reads TGTGCCAGCAGCTTAGAGCGTACAGAGACCCAGTACCTC. The V call is TRBV7-2, the J call TRBJ2-5; no firm D call. The CDR3 is 13 amino acids. V lost 1 base and J lost 4, with 7 bases in between. Germline assignment: CDR1 SGHTA and CDR2 FQGNSA.